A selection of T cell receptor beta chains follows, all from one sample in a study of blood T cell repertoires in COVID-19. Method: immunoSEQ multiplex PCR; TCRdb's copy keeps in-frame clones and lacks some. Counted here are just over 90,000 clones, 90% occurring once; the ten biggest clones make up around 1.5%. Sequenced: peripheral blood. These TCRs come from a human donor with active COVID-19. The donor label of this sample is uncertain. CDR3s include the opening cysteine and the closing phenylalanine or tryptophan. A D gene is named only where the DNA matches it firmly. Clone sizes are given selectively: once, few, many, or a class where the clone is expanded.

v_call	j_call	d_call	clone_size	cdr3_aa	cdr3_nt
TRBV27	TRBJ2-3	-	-	CASSLVLTDTQYF	TGTGCCAGCAGTTTAGTACTTACAGATACGCAGTATTTT
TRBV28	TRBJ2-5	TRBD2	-	CASSLSLAGRETQYF	TGTGCCAGCAGTTTATCCCTAGCGGGGCGAGAGACCCAGTACTTC
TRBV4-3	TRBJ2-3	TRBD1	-	CASSPGTGTGSDTQYF	TGCGCCAGCAGCCCAGGGACAGGGACGGGCTCAGATACGCAGTATTTT
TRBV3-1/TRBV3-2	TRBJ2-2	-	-	CASSLRGPGELFF	TGTGCCAGCAGCCTCAGGGGACCCGGGGAGCTGTTTTTT
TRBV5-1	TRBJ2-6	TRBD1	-	CASRTGQLTNVLTF	TGCGCCAGCCGGACAGGGCAATTGACCAACGTCCTGACTTTC
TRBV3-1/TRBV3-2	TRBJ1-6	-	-	CASSQVEGMSPLHF	TGTGCCAGCAGCCAAGTTGAGGGTATGTCACCCCTCCACTTT
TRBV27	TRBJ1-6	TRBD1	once	CASSPLQGASSPLHF	TGTGCCAGCAGTCCTCTACAGGGGGCGTCGTCACCCCTCCACTTT
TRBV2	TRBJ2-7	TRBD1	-	CASSARGQGALGDFSYEQYF	TGTGCCAGCAGTGCTCGCGGACAGGGGGCGCTGGGGGACTTCTCCTACGAGCAGTACTTC
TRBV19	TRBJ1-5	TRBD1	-	CASSIPPDRGWKPQHF	TGTGCCAGTAGTATTCCCCCCGACAGGGGTTGGAAGCCCCAGCATTTT
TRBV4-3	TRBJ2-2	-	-	CASSQASGWDTNTGELFF	TGCGCCAGCAGCCAAGCCTCGGGGTGGGATACGAACACCGGGGAGCTGTTTTTT
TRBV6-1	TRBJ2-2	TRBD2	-	CASSAGGGASTGELFF	TGTGCCAGCAGTGCGGGAGGGGGGGCTAGCACCGGGGAGCTGTTTTTT
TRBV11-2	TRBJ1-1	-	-	CASSLVGQIMAEAFF	TGTGCCAGCAGCTTAGTGGGGCAGATAATGGCTGAAGCTTTCTTT
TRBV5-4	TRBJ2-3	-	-	CASSLTGGPDTQYF	TGTGCCAGCAGCTTGACGGGGGGCCCTGATACGCAGTATTTT
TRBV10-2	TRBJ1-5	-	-	CASRDSETLGPQHF	TGCGCCAGCAGGGACAGTGAAACCCTAGGGCCCCAGCATTTT
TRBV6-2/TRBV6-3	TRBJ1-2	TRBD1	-	CASSSPGTGYGYTF	TGTGCCAGCAGTTCTCCCGGGACAGGTTATGGCTACACCTTC
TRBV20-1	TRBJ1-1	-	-	CSASTDSEAFF	TGCAGTGCTAGTACTGACAGCGAAGCTTTCTTT
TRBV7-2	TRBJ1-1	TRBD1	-	CASSFHRGNTEAFF	TGTGCCAGCAGCTTTCACAGGGGGAACACTGAAGCTTTCTTT
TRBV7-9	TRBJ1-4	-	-	CASSTDDSTNEKLFF	TGTGCCAGCAGCACAGACGATTCAACTAATGAAAAACTGTTTTTT
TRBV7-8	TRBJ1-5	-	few	CASSLSVRNTQGQPQHF	TGTGCCAGCAGCTTATCCGTACGGAACACTCAGGGTCAGCCCCAGCATTTT
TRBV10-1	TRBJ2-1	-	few	CASSVRTEQFF	TGCGCCAGCAGTGTTAGGACAGAGCAGTTCTTC
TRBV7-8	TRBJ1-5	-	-	CASSLWGRDTYQPQHF	TGTGCCAGCAGCTTATGGGGCAGGGATACTTATCAGCCCCAGCATTTT
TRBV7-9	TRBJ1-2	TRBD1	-	CASSSSLQGAEGYTF	TGTGCCAGCAGCTCTAGCCTACAGGGGGCGGAAGGCTACACCTTC
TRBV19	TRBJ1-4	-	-	CASSIDIGKLFF	TGTGCCAGTAGTATTGACATTGGAAAACTGTTTTTT
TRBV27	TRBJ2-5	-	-	CASKPLGSREQETQYF	TGTGCCAGTAAACCTCTCGGGAGTAGGGAACAAGAGACCCAGTACTTC
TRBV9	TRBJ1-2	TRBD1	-	CASSTWTGNYGYTF	TGTGCCAGCAGCACCTGGACAGGAAACTATGGCTACACCTTC
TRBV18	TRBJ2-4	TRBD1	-	CASSLRTGYLAKNIQYF	TGTGCCAGCTCACTCAGGACAGGGTACCTAGCCAAAAACATTCAGTACTTC
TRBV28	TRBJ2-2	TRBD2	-	CASNFGTSGTNTGELFF	TGTGCCAGCAACTTCGGGACTAGCGGAACGAACACCGGGGAGCTGTTTTTT
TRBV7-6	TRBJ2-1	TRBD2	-	CASSLVSGGYNEQFF	TGTGCCAGCAGCTTAGTTAGCGGGGGTTACAATGAGCAGTTCTTC
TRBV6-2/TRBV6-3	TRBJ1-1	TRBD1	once	CASSKGRQGSQAFF	TGTGCCAGCAGTAAGGGCCGACAGGGGTCTCAAGCTTTCTTT
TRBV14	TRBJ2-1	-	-	CASSQDGALAHNEQFF	TGTGCCAGCAGCCAAGATGGTGCGCTAGCCCACAATGAGCAGTTCTTC
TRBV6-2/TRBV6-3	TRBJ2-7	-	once	CASSQSRGKDEQYF	TGTGCCAGCAGCCAAAGCAGGGGTAAGGACGAGCAGTACTTC
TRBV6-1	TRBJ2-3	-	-	CASSELGGAGTDTQYF	TGTGCCAGCAGTGAACTTGGGGGGGCAGGCACAGATACGCAGTATTTT
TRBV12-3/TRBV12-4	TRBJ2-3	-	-	CASSLSRSDTQYF	TGTGCCAGCAGTTTAAGTCGGTCAGATACGCAGTATTTT
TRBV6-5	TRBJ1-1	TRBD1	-	CASSPGQGHTEAFF	TGTGCCAGCAGTCCTGGACAGGGGCACACTGAAGCTTTCTTT
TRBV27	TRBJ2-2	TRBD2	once	CASFQRGATGELFF	TGTGCCAGCTTCCAGCGGGGGGCCACCGGGGAGCTGTTTTTT
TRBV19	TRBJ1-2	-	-	CASGDRFPYGYTF	TGTGCCAGTGGTGACAGGTTTCCCTATGGCTACACCTTC
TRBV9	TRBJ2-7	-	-	CASSVGPVGAAYEQYF	TGTGCCAGCAGCGTAGGTCCGGTTGGGGCGGCCTACGAGCAGTACTTC
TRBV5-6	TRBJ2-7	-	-	CASSAGRYEQYF	TGTGCCAGCAGTGCGGGAAGATACGAGCAGTACTTC
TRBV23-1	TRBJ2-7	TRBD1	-	CASKVGQRYYEQYF	TGCGCCAGCAAGGTGGGACAGCGATACTACGAGCAGTACTTC
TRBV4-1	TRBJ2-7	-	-	CASSQEVAYEQYF	TGCGCCAGCAGCCAAGAAGTAGCCTACGAGCAGTACTTC
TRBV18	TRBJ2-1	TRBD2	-	CASSPPRLAGGNNEQFF	TGTGCCAGCTCACCACCGAGACTAGCGGGGGGGAACAATGAGCAGTTCTTC
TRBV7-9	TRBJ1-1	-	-	CASSHGANTEAFF	TGTGCCAGCAGCCACGGAGCGAACACTGAAGCTTTCTTT
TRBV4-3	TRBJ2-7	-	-	CASSQEIHYEQYF	TGCGCCAGCAGCCAAGAAATCCACTACGAGCAGTACTTC
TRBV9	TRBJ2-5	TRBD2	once	CASSALGTRGETQYF	TGTGCCAGCAGCGCTTTGGGGACTAGGGGGGAGACCCAGTACTTC
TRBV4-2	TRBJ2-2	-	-	CASSQDRLSRTGELFF	TGTGCCAGCAGCCAAGATCGACTCTCACGCACCGGGGAGCTGTTTTTT
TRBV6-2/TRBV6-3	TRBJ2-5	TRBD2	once	CASSFRTSTKETQYF	TGTGCCAGCAGTTTCCGGACTAGCACCAAAGAGACCCAGTACTTC
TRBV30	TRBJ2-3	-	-	CAWSGLGASNTQYF	TGTGCCTGGAGTGGCCTGGGGGCGTCAAATACGCAGTATTTT
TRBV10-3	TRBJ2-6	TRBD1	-	CAIGRQGATGANVLTF	TGTGCCATCGGGAGACAGGGGGCGACTGGGGCCAACGTCCTGACTTTC
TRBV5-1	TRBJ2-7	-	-	CASSGDRNVYEQYF	TGCGCCAGCAGCGGAGACAGGAACGTCTACGAGCAGTACTTC
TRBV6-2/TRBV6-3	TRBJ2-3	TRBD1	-	CASSYWGQGLTDTQYF	TGTGCCAGCAGTTACTGGGGACAGGGTTTGACAGATACGCAGTATTTT
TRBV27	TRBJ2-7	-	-	CASRSRQGYEQYF	TGTGCCAGCAGATCCCGCCAGGGCTACGAGCAGTACTTC
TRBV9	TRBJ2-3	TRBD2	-	CASSDPSGVLTDTQYF	TGTGCCAGCAGCGACCCCAGCGGGGTACTCACAGATACGCAGTATTTT
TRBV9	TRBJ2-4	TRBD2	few	CASSVRAGGSLAKNIQYF	TGTGCCAGCAGCGTACGAGCGGGGGGGTCGCTAGCCAAAAACATTCAGTACTTC
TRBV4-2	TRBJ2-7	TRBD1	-	CASSRGTGSSRSSYEQYF	TGTGCCAGCAGCCGGGGGACAGGGTCGTCACGGAGTTCGTACGAGCAGTACTTC
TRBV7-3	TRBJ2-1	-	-	CASSLSLALNNEQFF	TGTGCCAGCAGCTTATCGCTCGCCCTAAACAATGAGCAGTTCTTC
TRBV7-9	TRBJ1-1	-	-	CASSNGNTEAFF	TGTGCCAGCAGCAACGGGAACACTGAAGCTTTCTTT
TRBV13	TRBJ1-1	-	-	CASSPPGGGWGTEAFF	TGTGCCAGCAGCCCCCCAGGTGGGGGGTGGGGGACTGAAGCTTTCTTT
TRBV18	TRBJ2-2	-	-	CASSNTVTGPTGELFF	TGTGCCAGCTCTAACACGGTGACAGGCCCCACCGGGGAGCTGTTTTTT
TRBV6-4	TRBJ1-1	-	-	CASSDTGVGNTEAFF	TGTGCCAGCAGTGACACGGGGGTGGGGAACACTGAAGCTTTCTTT
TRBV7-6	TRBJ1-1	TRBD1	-	CASSLDRGGTEAFF	TGTGCCAGCAGCCTGGACAGGGGCGGCACTGAAGCTTTCTTT